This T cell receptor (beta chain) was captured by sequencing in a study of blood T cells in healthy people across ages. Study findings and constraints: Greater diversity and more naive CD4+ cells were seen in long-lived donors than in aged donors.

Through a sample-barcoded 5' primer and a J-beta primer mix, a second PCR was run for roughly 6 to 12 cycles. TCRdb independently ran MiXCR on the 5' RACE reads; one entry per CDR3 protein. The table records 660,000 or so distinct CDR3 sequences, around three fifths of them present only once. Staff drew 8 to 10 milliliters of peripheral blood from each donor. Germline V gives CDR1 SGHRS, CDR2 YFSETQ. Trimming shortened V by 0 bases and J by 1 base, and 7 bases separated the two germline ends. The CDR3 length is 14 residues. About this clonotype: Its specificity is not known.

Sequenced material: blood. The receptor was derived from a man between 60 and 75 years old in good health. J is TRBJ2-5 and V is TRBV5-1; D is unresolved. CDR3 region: CASSLDSLQETQYF. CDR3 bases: TGCGCCAGCAGCTTGGATTCTCTCCAAGAGACCCAGTACTTC.